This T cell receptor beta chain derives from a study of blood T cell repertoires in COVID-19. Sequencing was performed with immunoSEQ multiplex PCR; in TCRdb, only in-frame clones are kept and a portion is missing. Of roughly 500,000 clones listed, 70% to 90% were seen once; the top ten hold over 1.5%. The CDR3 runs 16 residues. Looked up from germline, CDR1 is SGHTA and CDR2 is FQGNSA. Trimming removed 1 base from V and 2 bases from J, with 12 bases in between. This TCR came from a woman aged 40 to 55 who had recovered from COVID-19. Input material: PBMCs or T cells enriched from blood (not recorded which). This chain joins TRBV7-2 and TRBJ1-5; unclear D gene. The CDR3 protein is CASSLEKGVGNQPQHF. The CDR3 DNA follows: TGTGCCAGCAGCTTAGAGAAGGGAGTGGGCAATCAGCCCCAGCATTTT.